Listed below are T cell receptor beta chains from one sample, sequenced in a study of T cell responses to AZD1222 COVID-19 vaccine. The table came from immunoSEQ multiplex PCR; TCRdb's copy has only in-frame clones and leaves some out. The data show some 130,000 clones, with approximately 84% seen just once and about 20% held by the top ten. The sequenced sample was peripheral blood, obtained on day 0 of AZD1222 vaccination. These receptor sequences come from an adult in good health. Each CDR3 is given with its conserved first and last residue. A D gene is named only where the DNA matches it firmly. Not every row has a clone size; where given, it reads once, few, many or a size class.

cdr3_aa,cdr3_nt,cdr3_length,j_call,v_call,d_call,clone_size
CASSVYQNFYEQYF,TGTGCCAGCAGTGTATACCAGAATTTTTACGAGCAGTACTTC,14,TRBJ2-7,TRBV2,-,-
CASSSLSAVNTEAFF,TGCGCCAGCAGTTCACTAAGCGCCGTAAACACTGAAGCTTTCTTT,15,TRBJ1-1,TRBV4-3,-,-
CASSLGPRQGGYGYTF,TGTGCCAGCAGCTTAGGACCCAGACAGGGAGGGTATGGCTACACCTTC,16,TRBJ1-2,TRBV7-2,TRBD1,-
CASSFVGPTYGYTF,TGTGCCAGCAGTTTTGTCGGCCCGACCTATGGCTACACCTTC,14,TRBJ1-2,TRBV28,-,-
CASSLGPGLGATQYF,TGTGCCAGCAGCTTAGGTCCAGGACTGGGTGCGACCCAGTACTTC,15,TRBJ2-5,TRBV7-2,-,once
CASSLGASGYEQYF,TGTGCCAGCTCACTGGGGGCCTCTGGTTACGAGCAGTACTTC,14,TRBJ2-7,TRBV18,-,-
CASTLRTSVGPQHF,TGTGCCAGCACCCTGAGGACATCGGTAGGACCCCAGCATTTT,14,TRBJ1-5,TRBV2,-,-
CASSLILSNQPQHF,TGTGCCAGCAGTCTAATCCTTAGCAATCAGCCCCAGCATTTT,14,TRBJ1-5,TRBV28,-,-
CASSRGESYEQYF,TGCGCCAGCAGTCGGGGGGAATCCTACGAGCAGTACTTC,13,TRBJ2-7,TRBV5-1,TRBD2,-
CASSIIGGAQHF,TGTGCCAGTAGTATAATAGGAGGGGCCCAGCATTTT,12,TRBJ1-5,TRBV19,-,-
CASSLGDISSYEQYF,TGCGCCAGCAGCTTGGGAGATATCAGCTCCTACGAGCAGTACTTC,15,TRBJ2-7,TRBV5-1,-,-
CASSPRGKSGNTIYF,TGTGCCAGCAGCCCTCGTGGCAAGTCGGGAAACACCATATATTTT,15,TRBJ1-3,TRBV5-8,-,once
CASSSGGPPLHF,TGTGCCAGCAGCTCGGGTGGTCCACCCCTCCACTTT,12,TRBJ1-6,TRBV14,-,-
CASSVLAAYNEQFF,TGTGCCAGCAGTGTCCTAGCGGCCTACAATGAGCAGTTCTTC,14,TRBJ2-1,TRBV6-2/TRBV6-3,TRBD2,-
CASSRGFRGEPIFGEKLFF,TGTGCCAGCAGCCGCGGCTTCCGGGGGGAGCCGATATTCGGTGAAAAACTGTTTTTT,19,TRBJ1-4,TRBV14,-,-
CASSSGGWQYF,TGCGCCAGCAGCTCGGGGGGCTGGCAGTACTTC,11,TRBJ2-7,TRBV5-1,-,medium-sized
CASSRGQASSYEQYF,TGTGCCAGTAGTAGAGGACAGGCTAGCTCCTACGAGCAGTACTTC,15,TRBJ2-7,TRBV19,TRBD1,-
CAVTGEGNTIYF,TGTGCTGTAACAGGGGAGGGAAACACCATATATTTT,12,TRBJ1-3,TRBV7-2,TRBD1,few
CASSLTLSRGGGLETQYF,TGCGCCAGCAGCTTGACCCTCTCTCGCGGGGGGGGTTTGGAGACCCAGTACTTC,18,TRBJ2-5,TRBV5-1,TRBD2,-
CATSLQEAPDRGEQFF,TGTGCCACCAGCTTGCAGGAGGCCCCGGACCGGGGTGAGCAGTTCTTC,16,TRBJ2-1,TRBV15,-,-
CASSLGGGAWGNIQYF,TGCGCCAGCAGCTTGGGCGGGGGAGCCTGGGGAAACATTCAGTACTTC,16,TRBJ2-4,TRBV5-1,TRBD2,-
CASSLNWDRDF,TGTGCCAGCAGCTTAAACTGGGACAGGGATTTT,11,TRBJ2-3,TRBV11-2,TRBD1,few
CASILGQGSTDTQYF,TGTGCCAGCATCCTAGGACAGGGGAGCACAGATACGCAGTATTTT,15,TRBJ2-3,TRBV7-9,TRBD1,-
CASSLGSEFWGDTQYF,TGTGCCAGCAGCTTAGGGAGCGAGTTTTGGGGAGATACGCAGTATTTT,16,TRBJ2-3,TRBV11-1,-,-
CASSEMNAGPELFF,TGTGCCAGCAGTGAGATGAATGCAGGTCCAGAACTGTTTTTT,14,TRBJ2-2,TRBV25-1,-,-
CASSTLLLGKVSLFF,TGTGCCAGTAGTACACTGTTACTGGGGAAAGTTTCACTGTTTTTT,15,TRBJ1-4,TRBV19,-,-
CASSLNGVGGLETQYF,TGTGCCAGCAGCTTAAACGGCGTAGGGGGGTTAGAGACCCAGTACTTC,16,TRBJ2-5,TRBV7-2,-,-
CASNTPGALTNTEAFF,TGTGCCAGTAATACCCCGGGGGCATTAACGAACACTGAAGCTTTCTTT,16,TRBJ1-1,TRBV19,-,-
CAIRDGLAPRDTQYF,TGTGCCATCAGGGACGGACTAGCACCCAGAGATACGCAGTATTTT,15,TRBJ2-3,TRBV10-3,TRBD2,few